This TCR beta chain emerged from a study of Graves' ophthalmopathy and Graves' hyperthyroidism. Notes on the study in general: Among expanded thyroid clonotypes above 0.001 frequency, most also occurred in blood. Built on 13 signatures, a model told ophthalmopathy apart from stable hyperthyroidism with 85% to 90% sensitivity and 81.08% specificity.

For repertoire sequencing, the TCR beta CDR3 regions were amplified from RNA transcripts. The first-round RT-PCR employed HTBI primers together with the Qiagen OneStep RT-PCR kit. A multiplex PCR was then performed as the second round. TCRdb used MiXCR to reprocess the multiplex PCR reads, holding one entry per CDR3 protein. The sample carries more than 550,000 distinct CDR3 sequences, under 50% recorded once. Germline trimming cut 2 bases from V and 2 bases from J; bases unmatched to any gene: 6. There are 17 residues in the CDR3. Germline values: CDR1 SGHKS, CDR2 YYEKEE (reference sequence). PBMCs were density-gradient isolated from around 10 ml fresh blood. There are many counts of this clonotype. Its antigen remains unidentified.

Material: peripheral blood. This rearrangement joins TRBV5-5 to TRBJ1-5; 11 bases match TRBD1. The TCR sequence derives from an adult man with Graves' ophthalmopathy. In DNA form, the CDR3 reads TGTGCCAGCAGCTTATGGACAGGGGGCAGGGGCAATCAGCCCCAGCATTTT. Translated: CASSLWTGGRGNQPQHF.